These T cell receptor beta chains were read from a single sample in a study of blood T cell repertoires in COVID-19. The assay was immunoSEQ multiplex PCR, and TCRdb's table has in-frame clones only and misses some. The sample shows 35,000 to 55,000 clones, about 90% of them seen only once. Sample: peripheral blood. These receptor sequences come from a human donor in a cohort sampled during active COVID-19. Both conserved end residues are part of each CDR3. The D gene is left open where the match is weak. Some rows have no size entry. The others give once, few or many, or a class for an expanded clone.

v_gene	j_gene	d_gene	len	abundance	CDR3nt	CDR3aa
TRBV4-1	TRBJ2-5	TRBD1	15	-	TGCGCCAGCAGCCTCGTTCGACAGGGGGGCGAGACCCAGTACTTC	CASSLVRQGGETQYF
TRBV24-1	TRBJ2-1	-	16	-	TGTGCCACCAGTGATTTGCAAGGGGGTGGCCACAATGAGCAGTTCTTC	CATSDLQGGGHNEQFF
TRBV29-1	TRBJ2-5	-	12	-	TGCAGCGCCCACGACAGACAAGAGACCCAGTACTTC	CSAHDRQETQYF
TRBV4-1	TRBJ2-1	-	16	-	TGCGCCAGCAGCCAAGGGGAGGGGGGCTCCTACAATGAGCAGTTCTTC	CASSQGEGGSYNEQFF
TRBV13	TRBJ2-1	TRBD2	16	few	TGTGCCAGCAGATTAGGCCCGACTAGCGGGAGCTTTGAGCAGTTCTTC	CASRLGPTSGSFEQFF
TRBV7-9	TRBJ2-3	-	15	-	TGTGCCAGCAGCTTAAGTGGGAGTAGCACAGATACGCAGTATTTT	CASSLSGSSTDTQYF
TRBV30	TRBJ1-1	TRBD1	13	few	TGTGCCTGGAGTGCAGGGGGGCGGACTGAAGCTTTCTTT	CAWSAGGRTEAFF
TRBV4-1	TRBJ2-7	TRBD1	12	-	TGCGCCAGCAGCCTCACAGGGGTCGAGCAGTACTTC	CASSLTGVEQYF
TRBV5-4	TRBJ2-1	-	15	few	TGTGCCAGCCGCTCTAGGGGCGGCTCCTACAATGAGCAGTTCTTC	CASRSRGGSYNEQFF
TRBV5-1	TRBJ1-3	TRBD1	14	-	TGCGCCAGCAGCCCCGGGACAGGGAGAAACACCATATATTTT	CASSPGTGRNTIYF
TRBV11-2	TRBJ2-7	-	14	-	TGTGCCAGCAGCAACCGAAGAACCGTTAGAGAGCAGTACTTC	CASSNRRTVREQYF
TRBV7-2	TRBJ2-7	-	14	-	TGTGCCAGCAGCTTCGACCGGGGTACATACGAGCAGTACTTC	CASSFDRGTYEQYF
TRBV7-8	TRBJ2-1	-	13	-	TGTGCCAGCAGCGCCGGATTCAGGGATGAGCAGTTCTTC	CASSAGFRDEQFF
TRBV12-3/TRBV12-4	TRBJ2-7	-	12	-	TGTGCCAGCAGTTTATACCGGGAGGAGCAGTACTTC	CASSLYREEQYF
TRBV6-5	TRBJ2-5	TRBD2	15	-	TGTGCCAGCAGCCGTGGACTAGCGGGGGGCTGGACCCAGTACTTC	CASSRGLAGGWTQYF
TRBV9	TRBJ2-1	-	18	once	TGTGCCAGCAGCGTAGGCCCGACGGGGACTCCAGGATACAATGAGCAGTTCTTC	CASSVGPTGTPGYNEQFF
TRBV25-1	TRBJ2-2	-	12	medium-sized	TGTGCCAGCAGTGACTCGGTCAGGGAGCTGTTTTTT	CASSDSVRELFF
TRBV29-1	TRBJ2-7	-	13	once	TGCAGCGTTTCCCTAGGGGTCTCCTACGAGCAGTACTTC	CSVSLGVSYEQYF
TRBV6-2/TRBV6-3	TRBJ2-1	-	14	few	TGTGCCAGCAGTTACTCCCAGGAACACAATGAGCAGTTCTTC	CASSYSQEHNEQFF
TRBV12-3/TRBV12-4	TRBJ2-5	TRBD2	13	-	TGTGCCAGCAGGAGGACTAGGGTAGAGACCCAGTACTTC	CASRRTRVETQYF
TRBV27	TRBJ1-6	-	16	-	TGTGCCAGCAGTTTATTTCCAGGGGTTAGTAATTCACCCCTCCACTTT	CASSLFPGVSNSPLHF
TRBV7-9	TRBJ1-1	-	15	-	TGTGCCAGCACCCCTTATGAGACTGTGAACACTGAAGCTTTCTTT	CASTPYETVNTEAFF
TRBV28	TRBJ2-7	TRBD1	15	once	TGTGCCAGCAGTTCCCCCGGGACAGGGCCTCGAGAGCAGTACTTC	CASSSPGTGPREQYF
TRBV6-2/TRBV6-3	TRBJ2-7	TRBD2	15	-	TGTGCCAGCAGTTACGGGACTAGCGGGAAGTACGAGCAGTACTTC	CASSYGTSGKYEQYF
TRBV9	TRBJ2-1	TRBD2	19	-	TGTGCCAGCAGCGTAGAGGGCGGGAGGGCCCTAAGCTCCTACAATGAGCAGTTCTTC	CASSVEGGRALSSYNEQFF
TRBV6-5	TRBJ2-7	TRBD1	14	-	TGTGCCAGCAGCCGGGACAGGGGGGGGTACGAGCAGTACTTC	CASSRDRGGYEQYF